What follows are 27 T cell receptor beta chains derived from one specimen sequenced in a study of T cell responses to AZD1222 COVID-19 vaccine. The data were produced by immunoSEQ multiplex PCR, yet TCRdb's version contains in-frame clones alone and is incomplete. The repertoire consists of roughly 110,000 clones, with approximately 90% occurring once and the leading ten covering 4.5%. The sequenced sample was peripheral blood, obtained on day 0 of AZD1222 vaccination. The origin of the receptors is an adult in good health.

The chain joins TRBV10-3 to TRBJ1-1, with D perhaps matching TRBD1 (5 bases). The CDR3 runs to 15 residues. Trimming removed 6 bases at V and 12 bases at J, with 26 bases between. Looked up from germline, CDR1 is ENHRY and CDR2 is SYGVKD. The CDR3 sequence: CAIRSPDSFSTETFF. As DNA, the CDR3 is TGTGCCATCAGATCCCCCGACAGCTTCTCCACTGAGACTTTCTTT.

The chain uses TRBV5-1 and TRBJ1-1; 7 bases are a match to TRBD1. With V trimmed by 3 bases and J by 8 bases, 13 bases remained unmatched. This CDR3 has 15 residues. CDR1 SGHRS and CDR2 YFSETQ come from the germline V gene. The CDR3 DNA is TGCGCCAGCAGCTGGCTAGGAGGGGACAGTCCAGAAGCTTTCTTT. Translating gives CASSWLGGDSPEAFF.

This chain uses TRBV18 with TRBJ2-1, with a possible D match to TRBD1 (6 bases). CDR1 and CDR2 from the germline V gene are KGHSH and LQKENI. The ends were cut back, 3 bases at V and 0 bases at J, with 24 bases in the middle. This CDR3 comprises 20 residues. CDR3 protein: CASSPGSQGGFGGSYNEQFF. CDR3 DNA: TGTGCCAGCTCACCCGGGTCACAGGGTGGCTTCGGAGGCTCCTACAATGAGCAGTTCTTC.

The rearrangement links TRBV5-4 to TRBJ2-3, with D perhaps TRBD1 or TRBD2 (6 bases each). CDR3 length: 15 amino acids. V gave up 2 bases and J gave up 2 bases, with 12 bases separating them. Germline CDR1 SGHNT, CDR2 YYREEE (reference sequence). CDR3 DNA: TGTGCCAGCAGCTTATCGGGGGCCCCCACAGATACGCAGTATTTT. It yields the protein CASSLSGAPTDTQYF.

CDR3 protein: CASSQAAGPYEQYF. CDR3 DNA sequence: TGCGCCAGCAGCCAAGCGGCGGGGCCCTACGAGCAGTACTTC. This rearrangement joins TRBV4-3 to TRBJ2-7, with D possibly TRBD2 on 6 matching bases. CDR1 is LGHNA, CDR2 YSLEER, per germline. V was shortened by 1 base and J by 2 bases, with 9 bases between the two germline ends. This CDR3 has 14 residues.

This chain uses TRBV6-5 with TRBJ1-5; no clear D. The ends were cut back, 9 bases at V and 4 bases at J, with 19 bases in the middle. The germline gives CDR1 MNHEY, CDR2 SVGAGI. This CDR3 spans 15 amino acids. CDR3 protein: CARPAIRRLNQPQHF. For the CDR3, the DNA is TGTGCCAGGCCAGCAATTAGGCGGTTGAATCAGCCCCAGCATTTT.

The chain combines TRBV19 with TRBJ1-5; D is unresolved. Trimming removed 7 bases at V and 2 bases at J, with 9 bases between. The germline CDR1 and CDR2 sequences are LNHDA and SQIVND (reference sequence). The CDR3 has 13 residues. This chain's CDR3 is CASTPGGNQPQHF. The DNA of the CDR3 is TGTGCCAGTACCCCGGGCGGCAATCAGCCCCAGCATTTT.

The chain couples TRBV18 to TRBJ2-2; D remains unclear. The CDR3 sequence is 16 residues long. In germline, CDR1 is KGHSH, CDR2 LQKENI. V lost 0 bases and J lost 2, with 10 bases in between. CDR3 sequence: CASSPPSGSNTGELFF. DNA of the CDR3: TGTGCCAGCTCACCACCATCCGGCAGCAACACCGGGGAGCTGTTTTTT.

This chain connects TRBV30 to TRBJ1-1, with no clear D. CDR1 is GTSNPN, CDR2 SVGIG, per germline (reference sequence). The CDR3 extends over 12 amino acids. Trimming pared 1 base from V and 0 bases from J, leaving 3 bases between. This chain's CDR3 is CAWSAVNTEAFF. Written as DNA, the CDR3 is TGTGCCTGGAGTGCGGTGAACACTGAAGCTTTCTTT.

This chain joins TRBV18 and TRBJ1-4, with D unresolved. Trimming removed 2 bases at V and 0 bases at J, with 7 bases between. Germline CDR1 reads KGHSH; CDR2 reads LQKENI. There are 15 residues in the CDR3. The DNA for the CDR3 is TGTGCCAGCTCACCAGACCGAGCAACTAATGAAAAACTGTTTTTT. Protein: CASSPDRATNEKLFF. The variable domain in full, with the rest retrieved from reference TRBV18 and TRBJ1-4, is NAGVMQNPRHLVRRRGQEARLRCSPMKGHSHVYWYRQLPEEGLKFMVYLQKENIIDESGMPKERFSAEFPKEGPSILRIQQVVRGDSAAYFCASSPDRATNEKLFFGSGTQLSVL.

CDR3 DNA: TGTGCCAGCAGCTTAGGTCCCGTAAATGAGCAGTTCTTC. Encoded protein: CASSLGPVNEQFF. The chain uses TRBV11-3 and TRBJ2-1; D not certain. Trimming stripped 1 base from V and 7 bases from J, with 8 bases between. This CDR3 is 13 amino acids long. Germline V gene data show CDR1 as SGHNT and CDR2 as YENEEA.

V is TRBV7-8 and J is TRBJ1-3; 8 positions match TRBD1. Germline V gene lookup returns CDR1 SGHVS and CDR2 FQNEAQ. This CDR3 is 15 amino acids long. V dropped 5 bases and J dropped 5; count of bases not matched to a gene: 8. The CDR3 DNA is TGTGCCAGCAGCCCCAACAGGGGGTTGAGAAACACCATATATTTT. Its protein product is CASSPNRGLRNTIYF.

The rearrangement uses TRBV12-5 and TRBJ1-5; D remains unclear. V was clipped by 4 bases and J by 9 bases, with 16 bases between them. The CDR3 runs 14 residues. Germline-derived CDR1 and CDR2 are LGHNT and FRNRAP. The CDR3 region has the DNA TGTGCTAGTGGTTCCTCGGGGAAGGAGGGGCCCCAGCATTTT. It codes for CASGSSGKEGPQHF.

The rearrangement links TRBV5-4 to TRBJ1-2, with 8 bases matching TRBD1. Germline lookup yields CDR1 SGHNT and CDR2 YYREEE (reference sequence). This CDR3 is 14 amino acids long. J gave up 1 base and V 3 bases, and 2 bases lay outside the gene matches. CDR3 protein: CASSSGQGNYGYTF. For the CDR3, the DNA is TGTGCCAGCAGCTCCGGACAGGGTAACTATGGCTACACCTTC.

V gene TRBV7-2 combines with J gene TRBJ1-1, with 8 nucleotides matching TRBD1. CDR1 is SGHTA, CDR2 FQGNSA, per germline. Trimming took 5 bases from V and 8 from J; bases not matched to a gene: 7. This CDR3 has 13 amino acids. The CDR3 region has the DNA TGTGCCAGCAGCATGACAGGGGCCCCCGAAGCTTTCTTT. Translated, it gives CASSMTGAPEAFF.

The CDR3 bases are TGTGCCAGCAGCCAAGACCTAGCGGGGGAGAACACAGATACGCAGTATTTT. It codes for CASSQDLAGENTDTQYF. The chain carries TRBV3-1 (or the pseudogene TRBV3-2) and TRBJ2-3; 10 nucleotides match TRBD2. The CDR3 consists of 17 residues. Trimming at V came to 0 bases and at J to 2 bases, leaving 5 bases not matched to a gene. Germline lookup yields CDR1 LGHDT and CDR2 YNNKEL (reference sequence).

This chain uses TRBV5-5 with TRBJ2-5; TRBD1 might be the D (6 bases). Trimming removed 4 bases from V and 5 bases from J, with 15 bases in between. CDR3 length: 14 residues. Germline lookup yields CDR1 SGHKS and CDR2 YYEKEE (reference sequence). CDR3 sequence reads: CASSRRGLEETQYF. The CDR3 coding sequence is TGTGCCAGCAGCCGCAGGGGTCTAGAGGAGACCCAGTACTTC. Based on the CDR3 plus reference TRBV5-5 and TRBJ2-5, the full variable domain is DAGVTQSPTHLIKTRGQQVTLRCSPISGHKSVSWYQQVLGQGPQFIFQYYEKEERGRGNFPDRFSARQFPNYSSELNVNALLLGDSALYLCASSRRGLEETQYFGPGTRLLVL.

The chain has TRBV15 and TRBJ1-1; unclear D gene. The CDR3 totals 14 residues. The V end was cut by 0 bases, the J end by 4 bases, with 9 bases between. Germline CDR1 LNHNV, CDR2 YYDKDF (reference sequence). CDR3 region: CATSRDWKATEAFF. CDR3 nucleotides: TGTGCCACCAGCAGAGATTGGAAAGCCACTGAAGCTTTCTTT.

V and J are TRBV27 and TRBJ2-7; 9 bases are a match to TRBD1. V lost 3 bases and J lost 0; bases outside the gene matches: 6. This CDR3 has 16 residues. Germline CDR1 is MNHEY and CDR2 is SMNVEV (reference sequence). For the CDR3, the DNA is TGTGCCAGCAGTTTCGAGGGACAGGGTCCCTCCTACGAGCAGTACTTC. Its translation: CASSFEGQGPSYEQYF.

The CDR3 is CASSVQHKNTEAFF. In DNA, the CDR3 is TGTGCCAGCTCAGTGCAACATAAGAACACTGAAGCTTTCTTT. The rearrangement uses TRBV18 and TRBJ1-1; the D is unclear. The V end lost 5 bases, the J end lost 1 base, and 11 bases lay between the germline ends. Germline lookup yields CDR1 KGHSH and CDR2 LQKENI. This CDR3 is built from 14 residues.

V is TRBV3-1 (or the pseudogene TRBV3-2) and J is TRBJ1-1, with TRBD1 matching over 8 bases. The junction had 2 bases not matched to a gene; V was cut back by 3 bases and J by 11 bases. CDR3 length: 11 residues. Germline V gives CDR1 LGHDT, CDR2 YNNKEL (reference sequence). The DNA of the CDR3 is TGTGCCAGCAGCCAGACAGGGGCGGCTTTCTTT. Translating it yields CASSQTGAAFF.

This chain uses TRBV9 with TRBJ2-2, with a possible D match to TRBD1 (6 bases). Germline values: CDR1 SGDLS, CDR2 YYNGEE. This CDR3 region has 16 residues. V lost 4 bases and J 7 bases, leaving 20 bases between the germline ends. The CDR3 DNA follows: TGTGCCAGCAGCCCCCATCAGGCAGGGGCAGGCGGGGAGCTGTTTTTT. Translation: CASSPHQAGAGGELFF. The whole variable domain, remainder taken from reference TRBV9 and TRBJ2-2, is DSGVTQTPKHLITATGQRVTLRCSPRSGDLSVYWYQQSLDQGLQFLIQYYNGEERAKGNILERFSAQQFPDLHSELNLSSLELGDSALYFCASSPHQAGAGGELFFGEGSRLTVL.

The table lists this clone with a count of one. The chain is built from TRBV6-2 or TRBV6-3 and TRBJ2-1; TRBD2 matches at 12 bases. The V gene's germline CDR1 is MNHEY and CDR2 SVGEGT. The junction had 11 bases not matched to a gene; V was cut back by 2 bases and J by 0 bases. The CDR3 totals 20 residues. The CDR3 DNA reads TGTGCCAGCAGTTACCGTAGGACTAGCGGGATAAGGAGCTCCTACAATGAGCAGTTCTTC. Translating gives CASSYRRTSGIRSSYNEQFF.

This chain links TRBV7-9 with TRBJ2-7; TRBD1 is a possible D gene (7 bases). The CDR3 extends over 15 amino acids. V lost 5 bases to trimming and J lost 5 bases, with 19 bases between them. Germline V lookup: CDR1 SEHNR, CDR2 FQNEAQ (reference sequence). CDR3 region: CASSHQEGALHEQYF. The DNA for the CDR3 is TGTGCCAGCAGCCATCAGGAGGGGGCGCTCCACGAGCAGTACTTC.

The chain employs TRBV10-3 and TRBJ1-4, with D maybe TRBD1 (6 bases). Germline CDR1 ENHRY, CDR2 SYGVKD. The V end was cut by 4 bases, the J end by 6 bases, with 15 bases between. The CDR3 runs to 15 residues. CDR3 in DNA: TGTGCCATCAGTGGCTACAGGGACGGGGATGAAAAACTGTTTTTT. Translated: CAISGYRDGDEKLFF.

The rearrangement uses TRBV20-1 and TRBJ1-4; D ambiguous. Trimming pared 3 bases from V and 5 bases from J, leaving 13 bases between. CDR1 is DFQATT, CDR2 SNEGSKA, per germline (reference sequence). This CDR3 has 14 amino acids. CDR3 region: CSASLGGKNEKLFF. The CDR3 DNA sequence: TGCAGTGCTAGTTTGGGTGGGAAGAATGAAAAACTGTTTTTT.

The rearrangement joins TRBV7-2 to TRBJ2-3, with TRBD2 matching over 9 bases. V shed 1 base and J 6 bases; nucleotides not matched to a gene: 2. This CDR3 is built from 14 residues. Per germline, CDR1 SGHTA and CDR2 FQGNSA. DNA for the CDR3: TGTGCCAGCAGCTTAGTTACTAGCGGGGATACGCAGTATTTT. Translating gives CASSLVTSGDTQYF. The whole variable domain, remainder taken from reference TRBV7-2 and TRBJ2-3, is GAGVSQSPSNKVTEKGKDVELRCDPISGHTALYWYRQSLGQGLEFLIYFQGNSAPDKSGLPSDRFSAERTGGSVSTLTIQRTQQEDSAVYLCASSLVTSGDTQYFGPGTRLTVL.